This T cell receptor (beta chain) derives from a study of shared T cell receptors in the human thymus. Some clones are missing from TCRdb's copy, which holds only in-frame ones; the method was immunoSEQ multiplex PCR. Among 640,000 or so clones listed, around 87% were seen once. V shed 2 bases, J shed 3 bases, and the junction held 6 bases outside the gene matches. The CDR3 consists of 16 residues. In germline, CDR1 is SGDLS, CDR2 YYNGEE. The same sample was also used in a study of human thymus T cells.

This receptor was identified in a boy in the first two years of life with a congenital heart defect. The sequenced material came from thymocytes. V usage is TRBV9 and J usage is TRBJ2-2; 8 bases match TRBD2. For the CDR3, the DNA is TGTGCCAGCAGCGTCCGGACTAGCCCCGACACCGGGGAGCTGTTTTTT. This encodes CASSVRTSPDTGELFF.